A selection of T cell receptor beta chains follows, all from one sample in a study of OX40 agonist ivuxolimab in advanced cancers. Generated by immunoSEQ multiplex PCR, the TCRdb table keeps only in-frame clones and is missing some. The data contain about 45,000 clones, 70% to 85% of them singletons. Sequenced material: CD4+ or CD8+ T cells sorted from blood, taken in a trial of the OX40 agonist ivuxolimab. These receptors all stem from an adult with an advanced solid tumor such as melanoma, head and neck, liver or kidney cancer. Each CDR3 is given without its conserved first and last residue. Each record gives: V gene, J gene, CDR3 length, CDR3 protein.

TRBV28,TRBJ1-1,12,ASTRGAVRTEAF
TRBV7-9,TRBJ2-1,10,ASSLWYNEQF
TRBV7-6,TRBJ2-7,13,ASSLSSLSSYEQY
TRBV2,TRBJ2-1,13,ASLRQGSSYNEQF
TRBV7-2,TRBJ1-5,15,ASSATWTQTRYQPQH
TRBV9,TRBJ2-6,13,ASSVAGSGANVLT
TRBV5-1,TRBJ2-7,12,ASSSSGDFYEQY
TRBV11-3,TRBJ2-7,14,ASSYAATGGQYEQY
TRBV12-5,TRBJ2-3,13,ASGLGGAGTDTQY
TRBV7-9,TRBJ1-3,15,ASSSGQRGLSGNTIY
TRBV19,TRBJ1-1,10,ASSRGYTEAF
TRBV27,TRBJ2-2,13,ASTGQGAGTGELF
TRBV11-2,TRBJ2-7,13,ASSLAGGPHYEQY
TRBV29-1,TRBJ1-1,8,SGKNTEAF
TRBV7-3,TRBJ2-7,15,ASSLSLAGGRTYEQY
TRBV6-5,TRBJ1-2,11,ASSEGGYSGYT
TRBV5-6,TRBJ1-1,15,ASSLGELRLMNTEAF
TRBV5-6,TRBJ2-1,12,ASSLAGPQAYQF
TRBV20-1,TRBJ1-2,9,SASSLYGYT
TRBV19,TRBJ1-2,11,ASSMGAGLGYT
TRBV11-2,TRBJ2-7,8,ASSYYEQY
TRBV7-9,TRBJ2-5,10,ASSEVPETQY
TRBV7-2,TRBJ2-1,13,ASSSSGEPLNEQF
TRBV19,TRBJ2-2,12,ASSINKNTGELF
TRBV7-2,TRBJ2-1,14,ASSAARQLLYNEQF
TRBV27,TRBJ2-7,11,ASSPTPPYEQY
TRBV11-1,TRBJ2-7,13,ASSLDSRVSYEQY
TRBV12-5,TRBJ2-3,12,ASGLGTLKRGQY
TRBV18,TRBJ1-5,13,ASSPEIGYNQPQH
TRBV4-2,TRBJ1-2,14,ASSPLDRELVYGYT
TRBV6-5,TRBJ2-1,13,ASSLIGTSISEQF
TRBV7-8,TRBJ1-1,11,ASSLAPGGEAF
TRBV28,TRBJ2-7,12,ASSWRTRPYEQY
TRBV15,TRBJ2-1,15,ATSRDRGGRARDEQF
TRBV7-3,TRBJ2-7,10,ASSLIGGEQY
TRBV10-3,TRBJ2-3,12,AISVEASANTQY
TRBV5-6,TRBJ1-1,12,ASSLPAGSTEAF
TRBV2,TRBJ1-5,13,ASSEYRVGNQPQH
TRBV9,TRBJ1-1,11,ASSVVQGTEAF
TRBV19,TRBJ2-1,18,ASSTWGLALYRSSYNEQF